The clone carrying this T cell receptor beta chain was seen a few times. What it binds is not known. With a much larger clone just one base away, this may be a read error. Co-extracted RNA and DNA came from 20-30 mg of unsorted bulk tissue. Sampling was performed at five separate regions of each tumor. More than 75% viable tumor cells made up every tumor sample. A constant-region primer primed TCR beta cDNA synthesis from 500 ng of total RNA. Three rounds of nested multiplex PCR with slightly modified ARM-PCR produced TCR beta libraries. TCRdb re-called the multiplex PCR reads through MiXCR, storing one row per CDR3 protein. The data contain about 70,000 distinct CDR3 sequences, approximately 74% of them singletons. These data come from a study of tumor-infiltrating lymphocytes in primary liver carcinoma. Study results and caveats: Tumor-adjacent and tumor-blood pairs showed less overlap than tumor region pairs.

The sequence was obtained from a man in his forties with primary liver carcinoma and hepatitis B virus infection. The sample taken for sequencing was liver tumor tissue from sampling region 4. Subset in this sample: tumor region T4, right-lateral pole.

This CDR3 is CASNSYPPSGVSYDEQFF. The CDR3 region has the DNA TGTGCCAGCAACAGCTACCCCCCTAGCGGGGTCTCCTACGATGAGCAGTTCTTC. This chain links TRBV6-5 with TRBJ2-1, with 9 positions matching TRBD2. Per the germline V gene, CDR1 is MNHEY and CDR2 is SVGAGI. CDR3 length equals 18 residues.